The 26 T cell receptor beta chains given below trace back to one sample, sequenced in a study of sequential checkpoint blockade in melanoma. The repertoire was sequenced with immunoSEQ multiplex PCR; TCRdb's copy has only in-frame clones and lacks some. Seen here are 13,000 or so clones, roughly three fifths observed once, and the top ten hold under 30%. The sample's treatment: randomized to nivolumab then ipilimumab (arm A) or the reverse (arm B). The source material was CD8+ T cells sorted from blood (inferred from file names), sampled from a patient given nivolumab and ipilimumab in sequence. Receptors originate from a human donor with melanoma.

The chain is built from TRBV27 and TRBJ2-7; no clear D. CDR1 is MNHEY, CDR2 SMNVEV, per germline (reference sequence). Trimming left V 1 base short and J 2 bases short, with 6 bases between. The CDR3 is made up of 13 amino acids. In nucleotides, the CDR3 is TGTGCCAGCAGTTTATACAGAGCCTACGAGCAGTACTTC. This sequence encodes CASSLYRAYEQYF.

The chain employs TRBV4-1 and TRBJ1-1; 8 bases agree with TRBD1. CDR1 is MGHRA, CDR2 YSYEKL, per germline. This CDR3 has 15 amino acids. V shed 3 bases, J shed 5 bases, and the junction held 8 bases outside the gene matches. This CDR3 reads CASSQQGTGYTEAFF. CDR3 in DNA: TGCGCCAGCAGCCAGCAGGGGACAGGTTATACTGAAGCTTTCTTT.

This clone was found a few times. The chain carries TRBV7-3 and TRBJ2-1; 8 bases match TRBD2. There are 15 residues in the CDR3. Germline V gene data show CDR1 as SGHTA and CDR2 as FQGTGA. After removal of 2 bases from V and 3 bases from J, the junction contained 3 bases not matched to a gene. The DNA for the CDR3 is TGTGCCAGCAGCTTATCCGGGGGGGTCTACAATGAGCAGTTCTTC. Protein sequence: CASSLSGGVYNEQFF.

This clone came up a few times. The CDR3 spells CASSPGGGYTF. In nucleotides, the CDR3 is TGTGCCAGCAGCCCGGGGGGGGGCTACACCTTC. The chain carries TRBV5-4 and TRBJ1-2; weak D call: TRBD1 (5 bases). This CDR3 has 11 amino acids. The V and J ends lost 4 bases and 8 bases respectively, with 9 bases between them. Germline CDR1 is SGHNT and CDR2 is YYREEE (reference sequence). Together with reference TRBV5-4 and TRBJ1-2, the CDR3 gives the full variable domain: ETGVTQSPTHLIKTRGQQVTLRCSSQSGHNTVSWYQQALGQGPQFIFQYYREEENGRGNFPPRFSGLQFPNYSSELNVNALELDDSALYLCASSPGGGYTFGSGTRLTVV.

The rearrangement uses TRBV9 and TRBJ1-1; the D is unclear. The CDR3 extends over 13 amino acids. Germline V lookup: CDR1 SGDLS, CDR2 YYNGEE. Trimming left V 0 bases short and J 0 bases short, with 3 bases between. The CDR3 loop is CASSVAVNTEAFF. DNA for the CDR3: TGTGCCAGCAGCGTAGCCGTGAACACTGAAGCTTTCTTT.

A few counts support this clone. The V call is TRBV9, the J call TRBJ2-7, with 10 bases identical to TRBD1. CDR3 length: 15 residues. The ends lost 6 bases at V and 4 bases at J; junction bases unmatched: 10. Germline CDR1 SGDLS, CDR2 YYNGEE. The DNA of the CDR3 is TGTGCCAGCAACGGTCCGGGACAGGGGACATACGAGCAGTACTTC. It specifies CASNGPGQGTYEQYF.

The gene calls are TRBV10-3 and TRBJ1-1; the D gene is possibly TRBD1 (6 bases). CDR3 length: 15 residues. Per the germline V gene, CDR1 is ENHRY and CDR2 is SYGVKD. V lost 4 bases, J lost 0 bases, and 12 bases lay in between. The CDR3 DNA sequence: TGTGCCATCAGTGTCACAGGGATGGTGAACACTGAAGCTTTCTTT. This encodes CAISVTGMVNTEAFF.

The chain combines TRBV4-1 with TRBJ1-2, with 8 bases that match TRBD1. CDR1 is MGHRA and CDR2 is YSYEKL in the germline V gene. The CDR3 extends over 14 amino acids. V gave up 4 bases and J gave up 3 bases; unmatched junction bases: 4. The CDR3 region is CASSPTGVDYGYTF. CDR3 in DNA: TGCGCCAGCAGCCCGACAGGGGTAGACTATGGCTACACCTTC.

This clone is labeled as medium-sized. V gene TRBV19 combines with J gene TRBJ2-7; unclear D gene. There are 13 residues in the CDR3. The germline gives CDR1 LNHDA, CDR2 SQIVND (reference sequence). V was shortened by 0 bases and J by 7 bases, with 10 bases between the two germline ends. CDR3 nucleotides: TGTGCCAGTAGTATAGATCCAGGTGAAGAGCAGTACTTC. Translating it yields CASSIDPGEEQYF. Filled out from reference TRBV19 and TRBJ2-7, the complete variable domain reads DGGITQSPKYLFRKEGQNVTLSCEQNLNHDAMYWYRQDPGQGLRLIYYSQIVNDFQKGDIAEGYSVSREKKESFPLTVTSAQKNPTAFYLCASSIDPGEEQYFGPGTRLTVT.

J is TRBJ2-5 and V is TRBV11-1; 7 bases fit TRBD1. The junction had 3 bases not matched to a gene; V was cut back by 6 bases and J by 2 bases. CDR1 SGHAT and CDR2 FQDESV come from the germline V gene (reference sequence). The CDR3 has 13 amino acids. CDR3 sequence: CASRPGQQETQYF. The CDR3 DNA is TGTGCCAGCAGGCCGGGACAGCAAGAGACCCAGTACTTC.

The chain has TRBV11-2 and TRBJ2-7; possible D gene TRBD2, 6 bases. Trimming left V 4 bases short and J 0 bases short, with 7 bases between. This CDR3 region has 13 residues. Per the germline V gene, CDR1 is SGHAT and CDR2 is FQNNGV. The CDR3, as DNA: TGTGCCAGCAGCTCCGGGAGCTCCTACGAGCAGTACTTC. Translating it yields CASSSGSSYEQYF.

A few counts support this clone. V usage is TRBV5-1 and J usage is TRBJ1-1, with 7 bases lining up with TRBD1. The CDR3 covers 18 residues. V was clipped by 4 bases and J by 1 base; unmatched bases: 16. CDR1 and CDR2 (germline): SGHRS, YFSETQ. CDR3 DNA sequence: TGCGCCAGCAGCAGGGGTGGGGCAGGGGGTTTCGGGAACACTGAAGCTTTCTTT. It is translated as CASSRGGAGGFGNTEAFF.

This sequence joins TRBV6-1 and TRBJ2-1; 7 bases map to TRBD2. The V segment lost 5 bases and the J segment 7 bases; nucleotides outside the gene matches: 8. Germline CDR1 is MNHNS and CDR2 is SASEGT. There are 14 residues in the CDR3. The CDR3 loop reads CASSNLAGRNEQFF. CDR3 DNA sequence: TGTGCCAGCAGTAACTTAGCGGGCCGGAATGAGCAGTTCTTC.

The chain employs TRBV30 and TRBJ2-2, with D unresolved. With 2 bases removed from V and 4 bases from J, the gap between germline ends came to 8 bases. Germline V gene lookup returns CDR1 GTSNPN and CDR2 SVGIG (reference sequence). This CDR3 spans 13 amino acids. The DNA for the CDR3 is TGTGCCTGGAGTATCAGAAGCACCGGGGAGCTGTTTTTT. This encodes CAWSIRSTGELFF.

This sequence joins TRBV5-1 and TRBJ2-7; D gene unclear. V lost 2 bases and J 3 bases, leaving 9 bases between the germline ends. CDR1 and CDR2 from the germline V gene are SGHRS and YFSETQ. This CDR3 region has 13 residues. Here the CDR3 reads CASSFSSSYEQYF. The CDR3 DNA reads TGCGCCAGCAGCTTTAGTAGCAGCTACGAGCAGTACTTC.

Comment on this clone: Sequence at one end of the junction differs from germline and may be a read error. V and J are TRBV13 and TRBJ2-7, with no clear D. Germline V gene lookup returns CDR1 PRHDT and CDR2 FYEKMQ (reference sequence). The CDR3 runs to 15 residues. The DNA of the CDR3 is TGCGCCAGCAGCCAAAGTGCTGCGAGCTCCTACGAGCAGTACTTC. This translates into CASSQSAASSYEQYF. Based on the CDR3 plus reference TRBV13 and TRBJ2-7, the full variable domain is AAGVIQSPRHLIKEKRETATLKCYPIPRHDTVYWYQQGPGQDPQFLISFYEKMQSDKGSIPDRFSAQQFSDYHSELNMSSLELGDSALYFCASSQSAASSYEQYFGPGTRLTVT.

The chain couples TRBV27 to TRBJ2-7; TRBD1 might be the D (5 bases). The V end was cut by 0 bases, the J end by 5 bases, with 14 bases between. Germline-derived CDR1 and CDR2 are MNHEY and SMNVEV (reference sequence). The CDR3 length is 15 residues. The CDR3 DNA reads TGTGCCAGCAGTTTATCGCGCGCTTTAGGGGACGAGCAGTACTTC. It yields the protein CASSLSRALGDEQYF.

Points on this clone: One end of the junction is discordant with germline, which a read error may explain. V is TRBV7-9 and J is TRBJ1-5; no clear D gene. In germline, CDR1 is SEHNR, CDR2 FQNEAQ (reference sequence). The CDR3 has 14 residues. CDR3 bases: TGCGCCAGCAGCCAATTCGGTGGCAATCAGCCCCAGCATTTT. The encoded protein is CASSQFGGNQPQHF. Combining the CDR3 with reference TRBV7-9 and TRBJ1-5 gives the whole variable domain DTGVSQNPRHKITKRGQNVTFRCDPISEHNRLYWYRQTLGQGPEFLTYFQNEAQLEKSRLLSDRFSAERPKGSFSTLEIQRTEQGDSAMYLCASSQFGGNQPQHFGDGTRLSIL.

The rearrangement uses TRBV2 and TRBJ2-4, with 10 bases identical to TRBD1. The CDR3 extends over 16 amino acids. From germline, CDR1 is SNHLY and CDR2 FYNNEI. Trimming cost V 9 bases and J 0 bases; bases outside gene matches: 8. The CDR3 nucleotides are TGTGCCAGTAATCCGGGACAGGGGATAGCCAAAAACATTCAGTACTTC. Encoded protein: CASNPGQGIAKNIQYF.

V and J are TRBV7-2 and TRBJ2-7; D might be TRBD1 (5 bases). Germline V CDR1 and CDR2: SGHTA, FQGNSA. Trimming cost V 5 bases and J 2 bases, with 7 bases left between them. This CDR3 has 12 residues. Here the CDR3 reads CASSKGAYEQYF. CDR3 in DNA: TGTGCCAGCAGCAAAGGGGCCTACGAGCAGTACTTC.

The gene calls are TRBV9 and TRBJ2-7, with D hard to call. This CDR3 region has 13 residues. Looked up from germline, CDR1 is SGDLS and CDR2 is YYNGEE. Trimming left V 1 base short and J 0 bases short, with 5 bases between. The CDR3 sequence is CASSVYSSYEQYF. The CDR3 nucleotides read TGTGCCAGCAGCGTATACAGCTCCTACGAGCAGTACTTC.

The chain combines TRBV11-2 with TRBJ2-2; maybe TRBD2 (5 bases). The CDR3 extends over 17 amino acids. V was clipped by 1 base and J by 2 bases, with 14 bases between them. The V gene's germline CDR1 is SGHAT and CDR2 FQNNGV. The DNA of the CDR3 is TGTGCCAGCAGCTTAGCCTGGGAAGCGGTTAACACCGGGGAGCTGTTTTTT. Protein: CASSLAWEAVNTGELFF.

The V and J genes are TRBV28 and TRBJ2-1, with no clear D. V gave up 3 bases and J gave up 5 bases, with 17 bases separating them. The CDR3 runs to 16 residues. Germline CDR1 is MDHEN and CDR2 is SYDVKM. CDR3 residues: CASSFSTLRADNEQFF. Here the CDR3 DNA reads TGTGCCAGCAGTTTTTCGACTCTTAGAGCCGACAATGAGCAGTTCTTC.

V is TRBV4-1 and J is TRBJ2-7; the match to TRBD2 covers 8 bases. The germline V gene has CDR1 MGHRA and CDR2 YSYEKL. The V segment lost 1 base and the J segment 4 bases; nucleotides outside the gene matches: 6. CDR3 length: 15 amino acids. As DNA, the CDR3 is TGCGCCAGCAGCCAAGGAGGCAGCGGGGGTTACGAGCAGTACTTC. The encoded protein is CASSQGGSGGYEQYF.

This clone has more than one count but fewer than ten. This chain links TRBV6-1 with TRBJ2-1, with no clear D. The CDR3 spans 12 residues. Germline lookup yields CDR1 MNHNS and CDR2 SASEGT. V was trimmed by 6 bases and J by 10 bases, leaving 13 bases between them. CDR3 region: CASSETPSEQFF. The CDR3 DNA reads as TGTGCCAGCAGCGAGACTCCTTCGGAGCAGTTCTTC.

The chain has TRBV5-1 and TRBJ1-2, with D possibly being TRBD1 (6 bases). The CDR3 is 17 amino acids. Germline V lookup: CDR1 SGHRS, CDR2 YFSETQ. V was clipped by 0 bases and J by 5 bases, with 20 bases between them. CDR3 sequence reads: CASSLGFSQGTLYGYTF. Here the CDR3 DNA reads TGCGCCAGCAGCTTGGGTTTTTCTCAGGGGACGCTTTATGGCTACACCTTC. The variable domain in full, with the rest retrieved from reference TRBV5-1 and TRBJ1-2, is KAGVTQTPRYLIKTRGQQVTLSCSPISGHRSVSWYQQTPGQGLQFLFEYFSETQRNKGNFPGRFSGRQFSNSRSEMNVSTLELGDSALYLCASSLGFSQGTLYGYTFGSGTRLTVV.